Each of the 5 T cell receptor beta chains below was sequenced from the same sample in a study of shared clonotypes between healthy human individuals. This table comes from immunoSEQ multiplex PCR, and its TCRdb copy is limited to in-frame clones, with some not included. The top ten clones hold 1.4% to 1.5% of a sample with over a million clones, about 75% of them seen once. The specimen was memory CD4+ T cells sorted from blood. Documented subset: CD45RA-negative fraction. All receptors come from a man aged 18 to 29 in good health.

The chain carries TRBV9 and TRBJ1-5; D remains ambiguous. CDR3 length: 20 residues. V lost 0 bases and J 4 bases, leaving 26 bases between the germline ends. Germline assignment: CDR1 SGDLS and CDR2 YYNGEE. CDR3 amino acids: CASSVVDKGGKVKSNQPQHF. The CDR3 nucleotides read TGTGCCAGCAGCGTAGTCGACAAGGGAGGGAAGGTTAAGAGTAATCAGCCCCAGCATTTT. The full variable domain, rest sourced from reference TRBV9 and TRBJ1-5, is DSGVTQTPKHLITATGQRVTLRCSPRSGDLSVYWYQQSLDQGLQFLIQYYNGEERAKGNILERFSAQQFPDLHSELNLSSLELGDSALYFCASSVVDKGGKVKSNQPQHFGDGTRLSIL.

In its sample, this clone was seen once. The rearrangement uses TRBV4-2 and TRBJ2-3; 13 bases map to TRBD2. Looked up from germline, CDR1 is LGHNA and CDR2 is YNFKEQ. V lost 0 bases, J lost 2 bases, and 2 bases stayed unmatched. The CDR3 loop spans 17 amino acids. The CDR3 loop reads CASSQETSGGHTDTQYF. The CDR3 nucleotides are TGTGCCAGCAGCCAAGAGACTAGCGGGGGGCACACAGATACGCAGTATTTT.

With regard to this clone: Other DNA sequences in the same sample also yield this CDR3. The chain couples TRBV2 to TRBJ2-3; the D call may be TRBD1 or TRBD2 (5 bases each). CDR1 and CDR2 (germline): SNHLY, FYNNEI. Deletions cut 4 bases from V and 0 bases from J, with 11 bases between. The CDR3 sequence is 15 residues long. In DNA, the CDR3 is TGTGCCAGCAGTGCTGGGGGTCCTAGCACAGATACGCAGTATTTT. It specifies CASSAGGPSTDTQYF. Full variable domain (remainder filled in from reference TRBV2 and TRBJ2-3): EPEVTQTPSHQVTQMGQEVILRCVPISNHLYFYWYRQILGQKVEFLVSFYNNEISEKSEIFDDQFSVERPDGSNFTLKIRSTKLEDSAMYFCASSAGGPSTDTQYFGPGTRLTVL.

This clone was counted ten times or more. This chain links TRBV27 with TRBJ2-3, with 7 positions matching TRBD2. Germline trimming cut 4 bases from V and 5 bases from J; bases unmatched to any gene: 9. This CDR3 is 15 amino acids long. Per germline, CDR1 MNHEY and CDR2 SMNVEV (reference sequence). The CDR3 here is CASSSGLGLGDTQYF. DNA of the CDR3: TGTGCCAGCAGTTCCGGACTAGGTCTGGGAGATACGCAGTATTTT.

CDR3 coding DNA: TGCGCCAGTTCTCCGGGACTAGTAACAGATACGCAGTATTTT. Its protein is CASSPGLVTDTQYF. The chain carries TRBV10-1 and TRBJ2-3; 8 positions match TRBD2. CDR1 WNHNN and CDR2 SYGVQD come from the germline V gene (reference sequence). The CDR3 runs to 14 residues. Germline trimming cut 9 bases from V and 3 bases from J; bases unmatched to any gene: 8.